The entry below describes one TCR beta chain. Per the authors' pipeline: Quantification of nucleated cells was approximated via reference gene primer amplification. The repertoire was sequenced with immunoSEQ multiplex PCR; TCRdb's copy has only in-frame clones and lacks some. From that table come the V and J calls and clone size; the DNA was used to work out D and trimming. Among tens of thousands of clones listed, 80% to 90% were seen once. The sample comes from a study of blood T cell repertoires in COVID-19. Looking at the study overall: Acute-phase and convalescent COVID-19 samples originated in the United States, Italy and Spain. From T cells, B-cell-depleted T cells, or PBMCs came the material, which was cDNA or gDNA.

CDR3 length: 14 residues. V was clipped by 5 bases and J by 4 bases, with 14 bases between them. Looked up from germline, CDR1 is LNHNV and CDR2 is YYDKDF (reference sequence). The receptor's source is a man aged 60 to 75 with acute or convalescent COVID-19. Sequencing was performed on peripheral blood. The J gene is TRBJ1-2, the V gene TRBV15, with D perhaps TRBD1 (6 bases). In DNA form, the CDR3 reads TGTGCCACCAGCGCGGACAGCACAGGCTATGGCTACACCTTC. Protein sequence: CATSADSTGYGYTF. Filled out from reference TRBV15 and TRBJ1-2, the complete variable domain reads DAMVIQNPRYQVTQFGKPVTLSCSQTLNHNVMYWYQQKSSQAPKLLFHYYDKDFNNEADTPDNFQSRRPNTSFCFLDIRSPGLGDTAMYLCATSADSTGYGYTFGSGTRLTVV.